The rows below give T cell receptor beta chains drawn from one sample of a study of cytomegalovirus exposure and HLA in healthy donors. Sequencing used immunoSEQ multiplex PCR; TCRdb keeps in-frame clones, though not all of them. Of 200,000 to 300,000 clones listed, less than 95% are singletons. The sample was PBMCs. These receptors were obtained from a woman younger than 45 in good health and CMV-seronegative. Both conserved end residues are part of each CDR3. Each record gives: D gene, clone size, V gene, J gene, CDR3 DNA, CDR3 protein. A D gene is named only where the DNA matches it firmly. Rows may omit the clone size; those that give it use once, few, many or a size class.

d_gene: TRBD1
abundance: once
v_gene: TRBV7-8
j_gene: TRBJ1-2
CDR3nt: TGTGCCAGCAGCACAGCTCAAACAGGGGTGGGTGGCTACACCTTC
CDR3aa: CASSTAQTGVGGYTF

d_gene: TRBD1
abundance: NA
v_gene: TRBV2
j_gene: TRBJ1-1
CDR3nt: TGTGCCAGCAGTGGGGGGACAGGAGAGAACACTGAAGCTTTCTTT
CDR3aa: CASSGGTGENTEAFF

d_gene: TRBD2
abundance: few
v_gene: TRBV19
j_gene: TRBJ2-2
CDR3nt: TGTGCCAGTAGTGGGAGGGCGAGATTCACCGGGGAGCTGTTTTTT
CDR3aa: CASSGRARFTGELFF

d_gene: NA
abundance: NA
v_gene: TRBV4-2
j_gene: TRBJ2-7
CDR3nt: TGTGCCAGCAGCCAAGAACCGGGCTACGAGCAGTACTTC
CDR3aa: CASSQEPGYEQYF

d_gene: TRBD2
abundance: NA
v_gene: TRBV7-7
j_gene: TRBJ2-2
CDR3nt: TGTGCCAGCAGCCCAATAGCGGGACCCACCGGGGAGCTGTTTTTT
CDR3aa: CASSPIAGPTGELFF

d_gene: NA
abundance: NA
v_gene: TRBV27
j_gene: TRBJ2-1
CDR3nt: TGTGCCAGCTCTAGTGGGGGTAGCTCCTACAATGAGCAGTTCTTC
CDR3aa: CASSSGGSSYNEQFF

d_gene: NA
abundance: NA
v_gene: TRBV14
j_gene: TRBJ1-1
CDR3nt: TGTGCCAGCAGCCAAGATATCACGCTAGCCACTGAAGCTTTCTTT
CDR3aa: CASSQDITLATEAFF

d_gene: TRBD1
abundance: NA
v_gene: TRBV6-5
j_gene: TRBJ1-5
CDR3nt: TGTGCCAGCAGGCGGGACAGCCGACAGCCCCAGCATTTT
CDR3aa: CASRRDSRQPQHF

d_gene: NA
abundance: once
v_gene: TRBV20-1
j_gene: TRBJ2-7
CDR3nt: TGCAGTGCTAGACTCCTCTACGAGCAGTACTTC
CDR3aa: CSARLLYEQYF

d_gene: TRBD1
abundance: NA
v_gene: TRBV4-1
j_gene: TRBJ2-7
CDR3nt: TGCGCCAGCAGCCAAGATCCTACAGGGGTTCTCGAGCAGTACTTC
CDR3aa: CASSQDPTGVLEQYF